These 20 T cell receptor beta chains were sequenced from one sample in a study of blood T cell repertoires in COVID-19. Measured with immunoSEQ multiplex PCR; TCRdb has only the in-frame clones, and not every one. The sample yields a few hundred thousand clones, 70% to 90% seen once. Sequenced sample: PBMCs or T cells enriched from blood (not recorded which). These receptors came from a man aged 25 to 40 who had recovered from COVID-19.

This clone has more than one count but fewer than ten. This rearrangement joins TRBV6-2 or TRBV6-3 to TRBJ2-7; D call uncertain. The ends were cut back, 5 bases at V and 7 bases at J, with 12 bases in the middle. Germline values: CDR1 MNHEY, CDR2 SVGEGT. The CDR3 has 12 amino acids. CDR3 bases: TGTGCCAGCAGTCGCCCCCTCGGGGAGCAGTACTTC. Translated, it gives CASSRPLGEQYF.

The chain combines TRBV27 with TRBJ2-1, with 9 bases identical to TRBD1. CDR1 MNHEY and CDR2 SMNVEV come from the germline V gene (reference sequence). There are 14 residues in the CDR3. The V and J ends lost 6 bases and 7 bases, in that order; junction bases with no gene match: 7. CDR3 bases: TGTGCCAGCAGACCAAGACAGGGGGGTAATGAGCAGTTCTTC. Translation gives CASRPRQGGNEQFF.

The genes are TRBV11-2 and TRBJ2-1, with 7 nucleotides matching TRBD2. Germline V gene sequence: CDR1 SGHAT, CDR2 FQNNGV. The V and J ends lost 5 bases and 4 bases, in that order; junction bases with no gene match: 8. The length of the CDR3 is 15 residues. The CDR3 here is CASSPSRGVYNEQFF. The CDR3, as DNA: TGTGCCAGCAGCCCCTCTCGGGGGGTATACAATGAGCAGTTCTTC.

This clone was found once. The rearrangement links TRBV5-1 to TRBJ1-6, with TRBD1 matching 7 bases. The germline V gene has CDR1 SGHRS and CDR2 YFSETQ. This CDR3 has 15 residues. V lost 3 bases, J lost 6 bases, and 6 bases stayed unmatched. As DNA, the CDR3 is TGCGCCAGCAGCTCGACAGGGCTGGGTAATTCACCCCTCCACTTT. It codes for CASSSTGLGNSPLHF.

This chain joins TRBV10-3 and TRBJ2-1; 10 nucleotides agree with TRBD2. Germline lookup yields CDR1 ENHRY and CDR2 SYGVKD. The length of the CDR3 is 16 residues. J lost 1 base, V lost 5 bases, and 5 bases had no gene match. DNA of the CDR3: TGTGCCATCAGTCCTAGGACTAGCGGTTCCTACAATGAGCAGTTCTTC. Protein product: CAISPRTSGSYNEQFF.

J is TRBJ2-7 and V is TRBV4-2; 7 bases map to TRBD1. Germline loops: CDR1 LGHNA, CDR2 YNFKEQ. V lost 0 bases to trimming and J lost 3 bases; unmatched junction nucleotides: 5. The CDR3 runs 15 residues. The CDR3 nucleotides read TGTGCCAGCAGCCAAGAAGCAGGGGGACACTACGAGCAGTACTTC. Residues: CASSQEAGGHYEQYF.

The genes are TRBV5-4 and TRBJ2-5, with D possibly TRBD2 on 6 matching bases. V lost 3 bases and J lost 3, with 18 bases in between. The CDR3 loop spans 16 amino acids. Germline CDR1 is SGHNT and CDR2 is YYREEE (reference sequence). The CDR3: CASSSGGIGVKETQYF. CDR3 nucleotide sequence: TGTGCCAGCAGCTCTGGGGGGATAGGGGTCAAAGAGACCCAGTACTTC.

The chain recombines TRBV19 with TRBJ2-5; tentative D call: TRBD2 (5 bases). With 5 bases removed from V and 0 bases from J, the gap between germline ends came to 13 bases. The CDR3 runs to 15 residues. Per germline, CDR1 LNHDA and CDR2 SQIVND (reference sequence). The CDR3 DNA reads TGTGCCAGTAGTCCTAGCCCTCAGTACCAAGAGACCCAGTACTTC. Residues: CASSPSPQYQETQYF.

The chain employs TRBV19 and TRBJ1-2; TRBD1 matches 11 bases. This CDR3 spans 13 amino acids. V dropped 6 bases and J dropped 4; count of bases not matched to a gene: 1. Germline V gene data show CDR1 as LNHDA and CDR2 as SQIVND (reference sequence). The CDR3 nucleotides read TGTGCCAGTAGGGGGACAGGGGGCTATGGCTACACCTTC. Encoded protein: CASRGTGGYGYTF.

The CDR3 nucleotides are TGTGCCAGCAACCCGGGACTAGCCTTTGAGCAGTTCTTC. Translation: CASNPGLAFEQFF. The rearrangement uses TRBV11-2 and TRBJ2-1; 9 bases match TRBD2. The CDR3 extends over 13 amino acids. The ends lost 7 bases at V and 9 bases at J; junction bases unmatched: 7. CDR1 and CDR2 (germline): SGHAT, FQNNGV. Complete variable domain (other parts from reference TRBV11-2 and TRBJ2-1): EAGVAQSPRYKIIEKRQSVAFWCNPISGHATLYWYQQILGQGPKLLIQFQNNGVVDDSQLPKDRFSAERLKGVDSTLKIQPAKLEDSAVYLCASNPGLAFEQFFGPGTRLTVL.

This clone was detected ten times or more. Other DNA sequences in this specimen translate into the identical CDR3. This chain links TRBV4-1 with TRBJ2-2; TRBD2 matches 10 bases. The trim removed 1 base at V and 4 bases at J, leaving 6 bases unmatched. This CDR3 comprises 17 residues. Germline CDR1 is MGHRA and CDR2 is YSYEKL. The CDR3 here is CASSQGVAGGPTGELFF. The CDR3 coding sequence is TGCGCCAGCAGCCAAGGAGTAGCGGGGGGCCCCACCGGGGAGCTGTTTTTT.

This rearrangement joins TRBV7-9 to TRBJ2-7; D gene uncertain. With 5 bases removed from V and 0 bases from J, the gap between germline ends came to 11 bases. Germline V lookup: CDR1 SEHNR, CDR2 FQNEAQ (reference sequence). The CDR3 runs to 14 residues. CDR3: CASSADISSYEQYF. CDR3 in DNA: TGTGCCAGCAGCGCTGACATCTCCTCCTACGAGCAGTACTTC.

V and J are TRBV5-1 and TRBJ2-7; perhaps TRBD1 as D (5 bases). This CDR3 has 14 residues. Per the germline V gene, CDR1 is SGHRS and CDR2 is YFSETQ. V gave up 7 bases and J gave up 4 bases, with 18 bases separating them. DNA for the CDR3: TGCGCCAGCGGACGGGCAGACAGTTTTTACGAGCAGTACTTC. This translates into CASGRADSFYEQYF.

This clone appeared once. The chain has TRBV6-2 or TRBV6-3 and TRBJ1-1; 7 bases agree with TRBD1. CDR1 and CDR2 from the germline V gene are MNHEY and SVGEGT. This CDR3 is 17 amino acids long. The V and J ends lost 5 bases and 5 bases, in that order; junction bases with no gene match: 17. The CDR3 DNA follows: TGTGCCAGCAGTACCGGGACAGCGCCTTTGGCCCGAACTGAAGCTTTCTTT. This sequence encodes CASSTGTAPLARTEAFF.

There are a few counts of this clone. The chain uses TRBV27 and TRBJ2-2; no clear D. The germline V gene encodes CDR1 MNHEY and CDR2 SMNVEV (reference sequence). The V end was cut by 5 bases, the J end by 4 bases, with 11 bases between. The length of the CDR3 is 14 residues. This chain's CDR3 is CASSGFLITGELFF. The CDR3 DNA sequence: TGTGCCAGCAGTGGCTTCTTAATCACCGGGGAGCTGTTTTTT.

The V call is TRBV19, the J call TRBJ1-1, with 11 bases lining up with TRBD1. The CDR3 length is 14 residues. CDR1 LNHDA and CDR2 SQIVND come from the germline V gene (reference sequence). Trimming cost V 5 bases and J 4 bases; bases outside gene matches: 3. Here the CDR3 reads CASSPGTGGTEAFF. The CDR3 DNA is TGTGCCAGTAGTCCCGGGACAGGGGGCACTGAAGCTTTCTTT.

This clone was observed once. CDR3: CASSQGGRGYEQYF. CDR3 bases: TGTGCCAGCAGCCAAGGGGGGAGGGGTTACGAGCAGTACTTC. This sequence joins TRBV4-2 and TRBJ2-7, with 7 bases that match TRBD2. Germline loops: CDR1 LGHNA, CDR2 YNFKEQ. This CDR3 has 14 residues. Losses at the gene ends were 1 base for V and 4 bases for J; bases not matched to a gene: 4.

The J gene is TRBJ2-7, the V gene TRBV5-1; TRBD1 matches at 8 bases. This CDR3 has 16 amino acids. V lost 3 bases to trimming and J lost 0 bases; unmatched junction nucleotides: 8. From germline, CDR1 is SGHRS and CDR2 YFSETQ. The CDR3 nucleotides read TGCGCCAGCAGCTCCGAAGGGACAGGCAGCTCCTACGAGCAGTACTTC. Translated, it gives CASSSEGTGSSYEQYF.

The gene calls are TRBV23-1 and TRBJ1-2; no definite D call. TRBV23-1 carries the ORF label, with uncertain function. The CDR3 totals 17 residues. V was pared by 0 bases and J by 4 bases, with 18 bases between. The CDR3 reads CASSQSYPNEAGYGYTF. In DNA, the CDR3 is TGCGCCAGCAGTCAATCCTACCCAAATGAGGCGGGCTATGGCTACACCTTC.

Comment on this clone: The sample carries other DNA sequences with the same CDR3. This chain links TRBV5-6 with TRBJ1-2; D uncertain. CDR1 and CDR2 (germline): SGHDT, YYEEEE. V dropped 5 bases and J dropped 0 bases, with 8 bases sitting between them. The CDR3 has 13 amino acids. CDR3 sequence: CASSTRANYGYTF. The CDR3 DNA is TGTGCCAGCAGTACGAGGGCTAACTATGGCTACACCTTC.